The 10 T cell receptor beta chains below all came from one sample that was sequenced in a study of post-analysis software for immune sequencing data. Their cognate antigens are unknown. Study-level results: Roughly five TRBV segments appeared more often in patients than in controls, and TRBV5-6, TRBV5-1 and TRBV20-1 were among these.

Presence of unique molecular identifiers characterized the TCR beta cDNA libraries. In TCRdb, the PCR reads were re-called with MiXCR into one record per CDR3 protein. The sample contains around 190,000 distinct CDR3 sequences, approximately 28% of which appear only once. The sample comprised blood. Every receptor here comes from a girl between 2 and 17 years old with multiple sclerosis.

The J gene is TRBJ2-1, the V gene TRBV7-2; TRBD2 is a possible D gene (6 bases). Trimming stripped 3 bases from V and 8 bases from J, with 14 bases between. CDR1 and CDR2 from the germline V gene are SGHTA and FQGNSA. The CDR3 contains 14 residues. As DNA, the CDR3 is TGTGCCAGCAGCTTGCTCGGGGGTGGGCATGAGCAGTTCTTC. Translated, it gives CASSLLGGGHEQFF.

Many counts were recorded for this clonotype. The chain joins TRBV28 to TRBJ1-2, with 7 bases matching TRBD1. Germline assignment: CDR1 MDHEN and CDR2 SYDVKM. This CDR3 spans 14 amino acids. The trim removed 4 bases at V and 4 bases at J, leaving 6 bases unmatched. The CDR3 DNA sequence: TGTGCCAGCAGTTCCAGGGGGAATCTCTATGGCTACACCTTC. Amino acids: CASSSRGNLYGYTF.

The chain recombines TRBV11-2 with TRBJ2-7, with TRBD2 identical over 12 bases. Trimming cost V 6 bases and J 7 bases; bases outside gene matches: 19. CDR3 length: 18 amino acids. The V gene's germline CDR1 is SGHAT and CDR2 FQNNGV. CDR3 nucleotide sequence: TGTGCCAGCAGTCCAGGAGGGCTAGCGGGGGGGATAAACAATGAGCAGTACTTC. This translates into CASSPGGLAGGINNEQYF.

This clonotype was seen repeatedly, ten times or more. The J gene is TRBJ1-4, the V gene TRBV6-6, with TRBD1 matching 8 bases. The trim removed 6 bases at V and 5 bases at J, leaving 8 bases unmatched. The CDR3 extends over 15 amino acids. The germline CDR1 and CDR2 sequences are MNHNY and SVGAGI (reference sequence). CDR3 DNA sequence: TGTGCCAGCAGCCCGGACAGGGTCGCAAATGAAAAACTGTTTTTT. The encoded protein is CASSPDRVANEKLFF.

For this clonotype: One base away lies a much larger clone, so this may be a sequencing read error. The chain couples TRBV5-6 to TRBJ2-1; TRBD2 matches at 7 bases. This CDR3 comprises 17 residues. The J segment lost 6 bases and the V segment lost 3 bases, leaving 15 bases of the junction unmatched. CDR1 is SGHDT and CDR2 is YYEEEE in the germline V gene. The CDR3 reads CASSWVLAEAQCNEQFF. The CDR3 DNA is TGTGCCAGCAGCTGGGTCCTAGCGGAGGCCCAATGCAATGAGCAGTTCTTC.

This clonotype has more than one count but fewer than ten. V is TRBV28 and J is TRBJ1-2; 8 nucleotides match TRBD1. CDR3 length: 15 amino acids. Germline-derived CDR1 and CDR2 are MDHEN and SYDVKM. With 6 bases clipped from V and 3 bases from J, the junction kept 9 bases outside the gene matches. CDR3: CASSPPDRVYYGYTF. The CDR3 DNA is TGTGCCAGCAGCCCCCCGGACAGGGTTTACTATGGCTACACCTTC.

DNA for the CDR3: TGTGCCACTAGCGGGAAGGGAACAGATACGCAGTATTTT. It translates to CATSGKGTDTQYF. The chain is built from TRBV30 and TRBJ2-3; 10 bases match TRBD2. The V gene's germline CDR1 is GTSNPN and CDR2 SVGIG (reference sequence). V gave up 8 bases and J gave up 3 bases; unmatched junction bases: 5. The CDR3 covers 13 residues.

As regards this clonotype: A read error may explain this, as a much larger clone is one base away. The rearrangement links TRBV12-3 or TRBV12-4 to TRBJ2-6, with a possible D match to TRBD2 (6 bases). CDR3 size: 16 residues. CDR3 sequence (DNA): TGTGCCAGCAGTTTACCGGGAGCGGGTGGGACCAACGTCCTGACTTTC. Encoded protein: CASSLPGAGGTNVLTF.

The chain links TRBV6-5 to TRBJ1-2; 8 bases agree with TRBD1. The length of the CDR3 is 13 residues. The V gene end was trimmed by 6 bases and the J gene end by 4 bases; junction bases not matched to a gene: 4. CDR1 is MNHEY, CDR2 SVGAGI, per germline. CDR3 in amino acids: CASRDRASYGYTF. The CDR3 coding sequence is TGTGCCAGCAGGGACAGGGCCTCCTATGGCTACACCTTC.

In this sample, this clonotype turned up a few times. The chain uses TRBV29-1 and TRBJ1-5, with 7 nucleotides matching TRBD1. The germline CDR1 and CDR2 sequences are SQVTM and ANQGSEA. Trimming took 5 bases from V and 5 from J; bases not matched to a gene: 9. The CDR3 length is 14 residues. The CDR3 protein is CSVKGTADDQPQHF. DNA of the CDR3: TGCAGCGTTAAGGGGACAGCCGATGATCAGCCCCAGCATTTT.